These 13 T cell receptor beta chains were sequenced from one sample in a study of T cell responses to AZD1222 COVID-19 vaccine. Profiling relied on immunoSEQ multiplex PCR, and the TCRdb table lists in-frame clones only, not all of them. The sample carries approximately 92,000 clones, approximately 90% recorded once. The input for sequencing was peripheral blood, taken on day 0 of AZD1222 vaccination. The receptors here all came from an adult in good health.

The chain recombines TRBV14 with TRBJ2-7, with D maybe TRBD1 (5 bases). This CDR3 region has 15 residues. V was shortened by 1 base and J by 5 bases, with 15 bases between the two germline ends. Germline V gives CDR1 SGHDN, CDR2 FVKESK. In nucleotides, the CDR3 is TGTGCCAGCAGCCAAGGGCAGGGTCAAGGCCACGAGCAGTACTTC. Its protein is CASSQGQGQGHEQYF.

The V call is TRBV4-3, the J call TRBJ2-7; 10 nucleotides match TRBD1. Germline V gene sequence: CDR1 LGHNA, CDR2 YSLEER. The trim removed 4 bases at V and 3 bases at J, leaving 3 bases unmatched. This CDR3 has 14 residues. CDR3 bases: TGCGCCAGCAGCCCTGGGACAGGGGACTACGAGCAGTACTTC. Residues: CASSPGTGDYEQYF.

The chain links TRBV19 to TRBJ1-4; no firm D call. This CDR3 comprises 14 residues. V was shortened by 1 base and J by 5 bases, with 8 bases between the two germline ends. CDR1 is LNHDA and CDR2 is SQIVND in the germline V gene (reference sequence). CDR3 nucleotides: TGTGCCAGTAGTATAGGGTACAGAAATGAAAAACTGTTTTTT. Its translation is CASSIGYRNEKLFF.

This sequence joins TRBV3-1 (or the pseudogene TRBV3-2) and TRBJ2-2, with unresolved D. The germline V gene has CDR1 LGHDT and CDR2 YNNKEL (reference sequence). The CDR3 sequence is 12 residues long. Trimming shortened V by 4 bases and J by 9 bases, and 9 bases separated the two germline ends. The CDR3 is CASSLVGRELFF. The DNA for the CDR3 is TGTGCCAGCAGCCTCGTCGGCCGGGAGCTGTTTTTT.

The chain employs TRBV7-9 and TRBJ2-1, with D perhaps matching TRBD2 (7 bases). V was pared by 2 bases and J by 9 bases, with 14 bases between. This CDR3 comprises 14 residues. Germline CDR1 and CDR2: SEHNR and FQNEAQ (reference sequence). The CDR3 DNA sequence: TGTGCCAGCAGCTTAAGTGGGGGGGCAACTGAGCAGTTCTTC. Translation gives CASSLSGGATEQFF.

DNA for the CDR3: TGCGCCAGCAGCCAAGTCTTCGACACGGGCGTTTACGGCTACACCTTC. Translating it yields CASSQVFDTGVYGYTF. The rearrangement uses TRBV4-1 and TRBJ1-2; D call uncertain. The CDR3 loop spans 16 amino acids. V lost 1 base to trimming and J lost 8 bases, with 20 bases between them. The germline V gene has CDR1 MGHRA and CDR2 YSYEKL.

J is TRBJ1-1 and V is TRBV3-1 (or the pseudogene TRBV3-2), with D tentatively TRBD1 (6 bases). In germline, CDR1 is LGHDT, CDR2 YNNKEL (reference sequence). This CDR3 is 16 amino acids long. Trimming left V 0 bases short and J 0 bases short, with 11 bases between. The CDR3, as DNA: TGTGCCAGCAGCCAAGATGGGGGACACTTGAACACTGAAGCTTTCTTT. Protein sequence: CASSQDGGHLNTEAFF.

V usage is TRBV27 and J usage is TRBJ1-2, with D hard to call. The CDR3 extends over 13 amino acids. The germline CDR1 and CDR2 sequences are MNHEY and SMNVEV (reference sequence). Deletions cut 8 bases from V and 2 bases from J, with 12 bases between. Written as DNA, the CDR3 is TGTGCCAGCTCCACAGAGCCCAACTATGGCTACACCTTC. It codes for CASSTEPNYGYTF.

This chain uses TRBV6-6 with TRBJ1-2; 9 bases line up with TRBD1. The V gene's germline CDR1 is MNHNY and CDR2 SVGAGI (reference sequence). V lost 2 bases to trimming and J lost 6 bases; unmatched junction nucleotides: 4. CDR3 length: 14 amino acids. As DNA, the CDR3 is TGTGCCAGCAGTTACGGAACAGGGGGCCATGGCTACACCTTC. This gives the protein CASSYGTGGHGYTF.

The V call is TRBV3-1 (or the pseudogene TRBV3-2), the J call TRBJ1-2; TRBD1 matches 7 bases. The V gene's germline CDR1 is LGHDT and CDR2 YNNKEL (reference sequence). V was pared by 0 bases and J by 5 bases, with 6 bases of the junction left unmatched. The CDR3 contains 15 residues. CDR3 sequence: CASSQDFQGGYGYTF. CDR3 DNA sequence: TGTGCCAGCAGCCAAGATTTCCAGGGGGGGTATGGCTACACCTTC.

This CDR3 is CASTPDRIDYEQYF. As DNA, the CDR3 is TGCGCCAGCACCCCAGACAGGATTGACTACGAGCAGTACTTC. This rearrangement joins TRBV5-1 to TRBJ2-7; D might be TRBD1 (6 bases). Germline CDR1 and CDR2: SGHRS and YFSETQ. The CDR3 length is 14 residues. The germline V and J ends were trimmed by 6 bases and 3 bases, with 16 bases remaining between them.

This clone was counted once. V usage is TRBV7-9 and J usage is TRBJ2-7; D is unclear. The V end was cut by 5 bases, the J end by 4 bases, with 18 bases between. The CDR3 spans 15 residues. CDR1 and CDR2 from the germline V gene are SEHNR and FQNEAQ (reference sequence). The CDR3 is CASSTSGSLGYEQYF. The CDR3 DNA is TGTGCCAGCAGCACCTCCGGGTCCTTAGGGTACGAGCAGTACTTC. The whole variable domain, remainder taken from reference TRBV7-9 and TRBJ2-7, is DTGVSQNPRHKITKRGQNVTFRCDPISEHNRLYWYRQTLGQGPEFLTYFQNEAQLEKSRLLSDRFSAERPKGSFSTLEIQRTEQGDSAMYLCASSTSGSLGYEQYFGPGTRLTVT.

In this sample, this clone turned up once. The CDR3 reads CASLPNRHTEAFF. DNA for the CDR3: TGTGCCAGCCTCCCTAATAGGCACACTGAAGCTTTCTTT. The chain carries TRBV11-2 and TRBJ1-1; D gene ambiguous. The germline CDR1 and CDR2 sequences are SGHAT and FQNNGV. Trimming took 8 bases from V and 3 from J, leaving 13 bases between them. CDR3 length: 13 residues.